These 25 T cell receptor beta chains came from one sample sequenced in a study of OX40 agonist ivuxolimab in advanced cancers. Sequencing used immunoSEQ multiplex PCR; TCRdb keeps in-frame clones, though not all of them. Of tens of thousands of clones in the sample, 75% to 90% were seen once. The sequences come from CD4+ or CD8+ T cells sorted from blood, collected in a trial of the OX40 agonist ivuxolimab. Receptor source: an adult with an advanced solid tumor such as melanoma, head and neck, liver or kidney cancer.

The J gene is TRBJ2-7, the V gene TRBV27; TRBD1 aligns across 9 bases. Germline trimming cut 5 bases from V and 6 bases from J; bases unmatched to any gene: 8. Germline values: CDR1 MNHEY, CDR2 SMNVEV (reference sequence). The CDR3 is 14 amino acids. This CDR3 is CASSGTGGLREQYF. The DNA for the CDR3 is TGTGCCAGCAGTGGCACAGGGGGCTTGCGCGAGCAGTACTTC.

The count of this clone is one. This chain uses TRBV20-1 with TRBJ2-7; D may be TRBD1 (5 bases). V lost 0 bases, J lost 12 bases, and 12 bases lay in between. CDR3 length equals 11 residues. CDR1 and CDR2 from the germline V gene are DFQATT and SNEGSKA (reference sequence). CDR3 sequence: CSAREGPIRYF. The CDR3 nucleotides are TGCAGTGCTAGAGAGGGGCCCATAAGGTACTTC.

The V gene is TRBV30, the J gene TRBJ1-2; perhaps TRBD1 as D (6 bases). Germline CDR1 reads GTSNPN; CDR2 reads SVGIG (reference sequence). The CDR3 sequence is 13 residues long. Trimming pared 3 bases from V and 1 base from J, leaving 9 bases between. CDR3 nucleotides: TGTGCCTGGAGAAGGGGGGTTAACTATGGCTACACCTTC. Amino acid sequence: CAWRRGVNYGYTF.

The V call is TRBV11-3, the J call TRBJ2-2; D gene ambiguous. The CDR3 runs 12 residues. Germline V gene lookup returns CDR1 SGHNT and CDR2 YENEEA. Between the trimmed V and J ends, which lost 1 base and 10 bases, there was a span of 7 bases. DNA for the CDR3: TGTGCCAGCAGCTTAGGATCTACGGAGCTGTTTTTT. It is translated as CASSLGSTELFF.

This chain connects TRBV2 to TRBJ2-3, with D perhaps being TRBD1 or TRBD2 (5 bases each). Germline V gives CDR1 SNHLY, CDR2 FYNNEI. CDR3 length equals 14 residues. V was shortened by 8 bases and J by 5 bases, with 17 bases between the two germline ends. CDR3 region: CASARDPLLDTQYF. The CDR3 DNA sequence: TGTGCCAGCGCTCGGGACCCCCTGTTAGATACGCAGTATTTT. Complete variable domain (other parts from reference TRBV2 and TRBJ2-3): EPEVTQTPSHQVTQMGQEVILRCVPISNHLYFYWYRQILGQKVEFLVSFYNNEISEKSEIFDDQFSVERPDGSNFTLKIRSTKLEDSAMYFCASARDPLLDTQYFGPGTRLTVL.

V is TRBV7-9 and J is TRBJ2-1; D ambiguous. Germline CDR1 reads SEHNR; CDR2 reads FQNEAQ (reference sequence). This CDR3 has 14 residues. V gave up 6 bases and J gave up 3 bases, with 12 bases separating them. The CDR3 protein is CASSRVGNYNEQFF. CDR3 DNA sequence: TGTGCCAGCAGTAGGGTTGGGAACTACAATGAGCAGTTCTTC.

The chain has TRBV29-1 and TRBJ2-1; D is ambiguous. The V end lost 0 bases, the J end lost 9 bases, and 18 bases lay between the germline ends. The CDR3 contains 15 residues. CDR1 and CDR2 (germline): SQVTM, ANQGSEA. The CDR3 spells CSVEDLDSLRGEQFF. In DNA, the CDR3 is TGCAGCGTTGAAGATCTTGATAGTTTGAGAGGTGAGCAGTTCTTC.

The rearrangement joins TRBV9 to TRBJ2-6, with D perhaps given as TRBD1 or TRBD2 (5 bases each). The germline V gene has CDR1 SGDLS and CDR2 YYNGEE. V was pared by 0 bases and J by 0 bases, with 10 bases between. The CDR3 is made up of 17 amino acids. This CDR3 reads CASSVVAGTSGANVLTF. DNA of the CDR3: TGTGCCAGCAGCGTAGTTGCTGGGACCTCTGGGGCCAACGTCCTGACTTTC.

The CDR3 nucleotides are TGTGCCAGCAGCTTAGGTTCGGTCGAAGCTTTCTTT. This gives the protein CASSLGSVEAFF. The rearrangement joins TRBV7-8 to TRBJ1-1; no clear D. This CDR3 is built from 12 residues. CDR1 is SGHVS, CDR2 FQNEAQ, per germline. The germline V and J ends were trimmed by 1 base and 8 bases, with 8 bases remaining between them.

The V call is TRBV7-9, the J call TRBJ1-1; 8 bases are a match to TRBD1. This CDR3 is built from 16 residues. The ends lost 3 bases at V and 3 bases at J; junction bases unmatched: 9. The germline CDR1 and CDR2 sequences are SEHNR and FQNEAQ (reference sequence). The CDR3: CASSFVPGGRDTEAFF. The CDR3 bases are TGTGCCAGCAGCTTTGTCCCAGGGGGCCGGGACACTGAAGCTTTCTTT. Combining the CDR3 with reference TRBV7-9 and TRBJ1-1 gives the whole variable domain DTGVSQNPRHKITKRGQNVTFRCDPISEHNRLYWYRQTLGQGPEFLTYFQNEAQLEKSRLLSDRFSAERPKGSFSTLEIQRTEQGDSAMYLCASSFVPGGRDTEAFFGQGTRLTVV.

This clone was recorded only once. The chain is built from TRBV15 and TRBJ2-2, with D uncertain. V lost 5 bases and J 2 bases, leaving 6 bases between the germline ends. Germline V gene lookup returns CDR1 LNHNV and CDR2 YYDKDF (reference sequence). The CDR3 runs to 13 residues. CDR3 region: CATSAINTGELFF. The CDR3 region has the DNA TGTGCCACCAGCGCAATAAACACCGGGGAGCTGTTTTTT.

The chain couples TRBV5-6 to TRBJ2-7; the D gene is possibly TRBD1 (5 bases). The CDR3 length is 13 residues. The V gene's germline CDR1 is SGHDT and CDR2 YYEEEE. The V gene lost 4 bases and the J gene lost 3 bases, with 11 bases spanning the gap. The chain's CDR3 is CASSLYDSYEQYF. Here the CDR3 DNA reads TGTGCCAGCAGCCTATACGACAGCTACGAGCAGTACTTC.

This chain's CDR3 is CASSQERGLGLTDTQYF. The DNA for the CDR3 is TGCGCCAGCAGCCAAGAGCGGGGGTTGGGGCTCACAGATACGCAGTATTTT. V usage is TRBV4-1 and J usage is TRBJ2-3; 7 bases map to TRBD2. Per the germline V gene, CDR1 is MGHRA and CDR2 is YSYEKL. V was clipped by 0 bases and J by 2 bases; unmatched bases: 8. This CDR3 contains 17 residues.

Only one count was recorded for this clone. DNA for the CDR3: TGTGCCAGCAGTTTATGGGCAGGACTCAAAAACATTCAGTACTTC. Translated, it gives CASSLWAGLKNIQYF. V and J are TRBV27 and TRBJ2-4, with D perhaps TRBD2 (5 bases). This CDR3 spans 15 amino acids. V lost 1 base, J lost 3 bases, and 10 bases lay in between. Germline V lookup: CDR1 MNHEY, CDR2 SMNVEV (reference sequence).

The gene calls are TRBV7-9 and TRBJ2-1; 8 bases line up with TRBD2. The CDR3 has 14 residues. Germline V gene data show CDR1 as SEHNR and CDR2 as FQNEAQ (reference sequence). Losses at the gene ends were 8 bases for V and 3 bases for J; bases not matched to a gene: 6. The CDR3 DNA reads as TGTGCCAGCCGTGCAGCGGGAGACTACAATGAGCAGTTCTTC. Its protein is CASRAAGDYNEQFF.

J is TRBJ1-1 and V is TRBV15; TRBD1 might be the D (6 bases). CDR3 length: 15 amino acids. The V gene's germline CDR1 is LNHNV and CDR2 YYDKDF (reference sequence). Trimming stripped 1 base from V and 1 base from J, with 10 bases between. CDR3 in DNA: TGTGCCACCAGCAGAGTTCCGGGACAGAACACTGAAGCTTTCTTT. Translated: CATSRVPGQNTEAFF.

The V and J genes are TRBV2 and TRBJ2-4, with D possibly TRBD1 on 7 matching bases. Germline V CDR1 and CDR2: SNHLY, FYNNEI. The length of the CDR3 is 16 residues. Trimming took 5 bases from V and 8 from J, leaving 22 bases between them. In DNA form, the CDR3 reads TGTGCCAGCAGTACTAAAAAGGCAGGGGGGTTAGACATTCAGTACTTC. This gives the protein CASSTKKAGGLDIQYF. The full variable domain, rest sourced from reference TRBV2 and TRBJ2-4, is EPEVTQTPSHQVTQMGQEVILRCVPISNHLYFYWYRQILGQKVEFLVSFYNNEISEKSEIFDDQFSVERPDGSNFTLKIRSTKLEDSAMYFCASSTKKAGGLDIQYFGAGTRLSVL.

With respect to this clone: One end of the junction fails to match germline, which may point to a read error. V and J are TRBV7-8 and TRBJ2-7, with D hard to call. The CDR3 has 11 residues. Germline V CDR1 and CDR2: SGHVS, FQNEAQ. The CDR3 DNA sequence: TGCGCCACCGCTGGGGCCTACGAGCAGTACTTC. This codes for CATAGAYEQYF. The whole variable domain, filled in from reference TRBV7-8 and TRBJ2-7, reads GAGVSQSPRYKVAKRGQDVALRCDPISGHVSLFWYQQALGQGPEFLTYFQNEAQLDKSGLPSDRFFAERPEGSVSTLKIQRTQQEDSAVYLCATAGAYEQYFGPGTRLTVT.

This clone appeared a few times. The chain combines TRBV2 with TRBJ2-3; 9 bases match TRBD2. The trim removed 7 bases at V and 3 bases at J, leaving 14 bases unmatched. Per the germline V gene, CDR1 is SNHLY and CDR2 is FYNNEI. The CDR3 is 17 residues long. CDR3 residues: CASTNGASGIGTDTQYF. The CDR3 nucleotides are TGTGCCAGCACCAACGGGGCTAGCGGGATAGGGACAGATACGCAGTATTTT. The entire variable domain, with the rest obtained from reference TRBV2 and TRBJ2-3, is as follows: EPEVTQTPSHQVTQMGQEVILRCVPISNHLYFYWYRQILGQKVEFLVSFYNNEISEKSEIFDDQFSVERPDGSNFTLKIRSTKLEDSAMYFCASTNGASGIGTDTQYFGPGTRLTVL.

About this clone itself: The junction departs from the called germline gene at one end, perhaps through a read error. The chain employs TRBV4-2 and TRBJ1-2; D may be TRBD1 (5 bases). The CDR3 totals 16 residues. Germline loops: CDR1 LGHNA, CDR2 YNFKEQ. CDR3: CASSQDRGGASYGYTF. CDR3 sequence (DNA): TGTGCCAGCAGCCAAGATAGAGGAGGGGCTTCCTATGGTTACACCTTC.

The chain has TRBV7-2 and TRBJ1-2; D is undetermined. Germline CDR1 and CDR2: SGHTA and FQGNSA. Trimming took 5 bases from V and 4 from J, leaving 14 bases between them. The CDR3 runs 14 residues. The CDR3 region is CASSQTRALYGYTF. Here the CDR3 DNA reads TGTGCCAGCAGCCAGACCCGGGCCCTCTATGGCTACACCTTC.

The chain recombines TRBV5-4 with TRBJ2-7, with D maybe TRBD2 (6 bases). Trimming shortened V by 4 bases and J by 2 bases, and 16 bases separated the two germline ends. Germline CDR1 is SGHNT and CDR2 is YYREEE (reference sequence). There are 15 residues in the CDR3. The DNA for the CDR3 is TGTGCCAGCAGCGCGTCGTGGGGGGAGACCTACGAGCAGTACTTC. This codes for CASSASWGETYEQYF.

V is TRBV9 and J is TRBJ2-1, with TRBD2 identical over 8 bases. The V segment lost 0 bases and the J segment 8 bases; nucleotides outside the gene matches: 10. This CDR3 contains 16 residues. The germline V gene has CDR1 SGDLS and CDR2 YYNGEE. In nucleotides, the CDR3 is TGTGCCAGCAGCGTAGCGGGGGGGCCCCATGTGGATGAGCAGTTCTTC. Its protein is CASSVAGGPHVDEQFF. The full variable domain, in which reference TRBV9 and TRBJ2-1 provide the parts outside the CDR3, is DSGVTQTPKHLITATGQRVTLRCSPRSGDLSVYWYQQSLDQGLQFLIQYYNGEERAKGNILERFSAQQFPDLHSELNLSSLELGDSALYFCASSVAGGPHVDEQFFGPGTRLTVL.

The sample holds a few counts of this clone. This chain uses TRBV14 with TRBJ1-2, with a weak D call TRBD1 (5 bases). The V gene lost 0 bases and the J gene lost 7 bases, with 9 bases spanning the gap. The germline gives CDR1 SGHDN, CDR2 FVKESK. There are 13 residues in the CDR3. CDR3 sequence (DNA): TGTGCCAGCAGCCAAGACGACAGAGCTGGCTACACCTTC. Protein sequence: CASSQDDRAGYTF.

The rearrangement joins TRBV2 to TRBJ2-7; weak D call: TRBD2 (5 bases). CDR3 length equals 20 residues. Germline-derived CDR1 and CDR2 are SNHLY and FYNNEI. V gave up 0 bases and J gave up 3 bases, with 27 bases separating them. CDR3 sequence (DNA): TGTGCCAGCAGTGAAGCGCTTGGCAGCCAAGGGATGGGTCGGGACTACGAGCAGTACTTC. Translating it yields CASSEALGSQGMGRDYEQYF.